The rows below give T cell receptor beta chains drawn from one sample of a study of blood T cell repertoires in COVID-19. Generated by immunoSEQ multiplex PCR, the TCRdb table keeps only in-frame clones and is missing some. This table holds about 260,000 clones, 83% found once. The sample was peripheral blood. These TCRs come from a man aged 55 to 70 who had recovered from COVID-19. Both conserved end residues are part of each CDR3. The D gene is left open where the match is weak. Clone size is not always given. Where it is, it says once, few, many or a class for expanded clones.

>-|TRBV30|TRBD1|17|TRBJ1-4
TGTGCCTGGGCATCTGACACAGGGACAGGGGTCGTTGAAAAACTGTTTTTT
CAWASDTGTGVVEKLFF
>-|TRBV5-1|TRBD1|14|TRBJ1-2
TGCGCCAGCAGCCCCGGGACAGGGGGCGCAGGCTACACCTTC
CASSPGTGGAGYTF
>-|TRBV9|-|13|TRBJ1-6
TGTGCCAGCAGCCCAGGGACAAATTCACCCCTCCACTTT
CASSPGTNSPLHF
>-|TRBV4-1|TRBD1|16|TRBJ1-4
TGCGCCAGCAGCGCCCAGGGGGCGCGTATGGATGAAAAACTGTTTTTT
CASSAQGARMDEKLFF
>-|TRBV6-5|TRBD1|14|TRBJ1-4
TGTGCCAGCAGCGGGACAGCGGCAAATGAAAAACTGTTTTTT
CASSGTAANEKLFF
>few|TRBV19|TRBD1|16|TRBJ1-5
TGTGCCAGTAGTACCCCCCAGGGGGTTGGCAATCAGCCCCAGCATTTT
CASSTPQGVGNQPQHF
>-|TRBV30|-|16|TRBJ1-1
TGTGCCTGGACCGGCCGCAGGGTCGGCCGCGGCACTGAAGCTTTCTTT
CAWTGRRVGRGTEAFF
>-|TRBV7-9|TRBD1|16|TRBJ1-2
TGTGCCAGCAGCTCTTCCCGGACAGGGGGCGGCGATGGCTACACCTTC
CASSSSRTGGGDGYTF
>-|TRBV27|-|12|TRBJ2-1
TGTGCCAGCAGTGGAGAGGTCAATGAGCAGTTCTTC
CASSGEVNEQFF
>once|TRBV28|TRBD1|15|TRBJ1-4
TGTGCCAGCAGTTTATCTAGGACAGGGATTGAAAAACTGTTTTTT
CASSLSRTGIEKLFF
>-|TRBV6-5|-|15|TRBJ1-5
TGTGCCAGCAGTTATGGCGGGGCGGACAATCAGCCCCAGCATTTT
CASSYGGADNQPQHF
>-|TRBV19|-|14|TRBJ1-2
TGTGCCAGTAGTGAGGACTTGGGGACACAGGGCTACACCTTC
CASSEDLGTQGYTF
>-|TRBV6-6|TRBD2|18|TRBJ2-3
TGTGCCAGCAGTCAACGCCTCATAGCGGGGGCCATCACAGATACGCAGTATTTT
CASSQRLIAGAITDTQYF
>few|TRBV27|-|15|TRBJ1-6
TGTGCCAGCAGTTACGGGGTCGAGTCAGGTTCACCCCTCCACTTT
CASSYGVESGSPLHF
>-|TRBV9|-|13|TRBJ1-1
TGTGCCAGCAGCCCCCGTTCAGACACTGAAGCTTTCTTT
CASSPRSDTEAFF
>-|TRBV2|TRBD2|15|TRBJ2-7
TGTGCCAGCAGACCAGGGACTAGCGGTCCAGCGGAGCAGTACTTC
CASRPGTSGPAEQYF
>-|TRBV5-1|TRBD2|16|TRBJ2-1
TGCGCCAGCAGCCCCCCGGGACTAGCGGGGGACAATGAGCAGTTCTTC
CASSPPGLAGDNEQFF
>-|TRBV28|TRBD1|15|TRBJ1-4
TGTGCCAGCTCCCCCGGGGGACAGGTAAACGAAAAACTGTTTTTT
CASSPGGQVNEKLFF
>-|TRBV6-6|TRBD2|16|TRBJ2-2
TGTGCCAGCAGTTATAGCGGGGGGGCCTTCACCGGGGAGCTGTTTTTT
CASSYSGGAFTGELFF
>-|TRBV2|-|13|TRBJ2-1
TGTGCCAGCAGTGAAGCGCTAGCGCTTGAGCAGTTCTTC
CASSEALALEQFF
>-|TRBV2|-|14|TRBJ2-2
TGTGCCAGCATGCCCCTCCAGGGCACCGGGGAGCTGTTTTTT
CASMPLQGTGELFF
>-|TRBV7-9|-|18|TRBJ2-2
TGTGCCAGCAGCTTAGGGACCCCGGGGTTGAGGAACACCGGGGAGCTGTTTTTT
CASSLGTPGLRNTGELFF
>-|TRBV11-1|-|16|TRBJ2-3
TGTGCCAGCAGCTTAGCATTGCGGGGCAGCACAGATACGCAGTATTTT
CASSLALRGSTDTQYF
>-|TRBV3-1/TRBV3-2|TRBD2|15|TRBJ2-3
TGTGCCAGCAGCACCCCGGGCAGCGGGAGGGATACGCAGTATTTT
CASSTPGSGRDTQYF
>-|TRBV19|-|16|TRBJ1-5
TGTGCCAGTAGTGGCGCTGGGGGGACCTTGAATCAGCCCCAGCATTTT
CASSGAGGTLNQPQHF
>-|TRBV19|TRBD1|17|TRBJ2-1
TGTGCCAGTAGTATAGCGGGCCAGGGGGCGCCCCACAATGAGCAGTTCTTC
CASSIAGQGAPHNEQFF
>many|TRBV7-9|TRBD2|15|TRBJ2-1
TGTGCCAGCAGCCATACTAGCGGGAGCAACAATGAGCAGTTCTTC
CASSHTSGSNNEQFF
>-|TRBV28|-|14|TRBJ2-7
TGTGCCAGCAGTTTAATTGGCGGCTCCTACGAGCAGTACTTC
CASSLIGGSYEQYF